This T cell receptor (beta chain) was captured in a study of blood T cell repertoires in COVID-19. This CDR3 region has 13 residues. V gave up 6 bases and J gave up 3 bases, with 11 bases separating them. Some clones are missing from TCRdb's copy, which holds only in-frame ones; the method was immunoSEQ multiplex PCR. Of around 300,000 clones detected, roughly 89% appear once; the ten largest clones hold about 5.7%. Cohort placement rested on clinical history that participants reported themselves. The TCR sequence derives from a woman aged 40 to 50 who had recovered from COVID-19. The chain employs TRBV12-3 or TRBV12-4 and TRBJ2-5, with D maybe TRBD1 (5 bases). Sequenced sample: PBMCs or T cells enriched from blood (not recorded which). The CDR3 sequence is CASSLWGEETQYF. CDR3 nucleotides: TGTGCCAGCAGCCTCTGGGGCGAAGAGACCCAGTACTTC.